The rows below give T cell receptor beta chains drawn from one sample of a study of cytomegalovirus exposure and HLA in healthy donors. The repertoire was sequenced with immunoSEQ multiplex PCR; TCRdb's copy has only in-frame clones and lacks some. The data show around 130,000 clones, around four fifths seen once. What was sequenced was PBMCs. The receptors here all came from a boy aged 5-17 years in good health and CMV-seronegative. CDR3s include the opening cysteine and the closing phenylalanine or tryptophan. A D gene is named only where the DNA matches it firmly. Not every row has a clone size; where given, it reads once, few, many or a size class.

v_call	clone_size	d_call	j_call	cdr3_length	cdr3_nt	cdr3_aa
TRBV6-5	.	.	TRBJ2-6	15	TGTGCCAGCAGTTACGGGCGCTCTGGGGCCAACGTCCTGACTTTC	CASSYGRSGANVLTF
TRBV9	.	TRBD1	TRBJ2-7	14	TGTGCCAGCAGCGCTGGGACAGGGAACTACGAGCAGTACTTC	CASSAGTGNYEQYF
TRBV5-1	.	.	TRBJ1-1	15	TGCGCCAGCAGCTTGGTGGGGGGAATGAACACTGAAGCTTTCTTT	CASSLVGGMNTEAFF
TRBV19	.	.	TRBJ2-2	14	TGTGCCAGTAGGCTAGCCACATACACCGGGGAGCTGTTTTTT	CASRLATYTGELFF
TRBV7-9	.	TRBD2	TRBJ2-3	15	TGTGCCAGCAGCCAACCTAGCGGGAGCACAGATACGCAGTATTTT	CASSQPSGSTDTQYF
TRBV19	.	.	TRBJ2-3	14	TGTGCCAGTACTTTGGCACAAGACACAGATACGCAGTATTTT	CASTLAQDTDTQYF
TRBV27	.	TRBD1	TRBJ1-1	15	TGTGCCAGCAGTTACGACAGGGAAGTGTCCACTGAAGCTTTCTTT	CASSYDREVSTEAFF
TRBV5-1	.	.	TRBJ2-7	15	TGCGCCAGCAGCTTGGGGGCAGGTGGCTCCTACGAGCAGTACTTC	CASSLGAGGSYEQYF
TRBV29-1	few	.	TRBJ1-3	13	TGCAGCTACCGAGGAGCCCTTGGAAACACCATATATTTT	CSYRGALGNTIYF
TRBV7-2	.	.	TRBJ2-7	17	TGTGCCAGCAGCTTAGACGGCGGCGTTGAAGTCCCCTACGAGCAGTACTTC	CASSLDGGVEVPYEQYF
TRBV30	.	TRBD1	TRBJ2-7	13	TGTGCCTGGAGTGTAGGGACAGGGGGCGAGCAGTACTTC	CAWSVGTGGEQYF
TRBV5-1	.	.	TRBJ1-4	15	TGCGCCAGCAGCCAAGCACCCTCAACTAATGAAAAACTGTTTTTT	CASSQAPSTNEKLFF
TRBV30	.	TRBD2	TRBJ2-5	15	TGTGCCTGGAGTCTAATCGGGACTAGCAAAGAGACCCAGTACTTC	CAWSLIGTSKETQYF
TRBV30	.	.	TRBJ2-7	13	TGTGCCTCAGCTCGGGGGGCGAAATACGAGCAGTACTTC	CASARGAKYEQYF
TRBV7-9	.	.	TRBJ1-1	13	TGTGCCAGCAGCTCTGGACAATACACTGAAGCTTTCTTT	CASSSGQYTEAFF
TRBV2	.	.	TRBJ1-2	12	TGTGCCAGCAGTGACTCCGGCTATGGCTACACCTTC	CASSDSGYGYTF
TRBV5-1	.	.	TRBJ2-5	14	TGCGCCAGCAGACACCCGGGAGTACAAGAGACCCAGTACTTC	CASRHPGVQETQYF
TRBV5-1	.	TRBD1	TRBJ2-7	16	TGCGCCAGCAGCTCGCTGGTCGGACAGGGTACCTACGAGCAGTACTTC	CASSSLVGQGTYEQYF
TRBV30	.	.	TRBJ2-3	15	TGTGCCTGCCCCAGGGGATCGGGGTCCACAGATACGCAGTATTTT	CACPRGSGSTDTQYF
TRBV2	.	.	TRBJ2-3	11	TGTGCCAGCAGTGGAGTGGATACGCAGTATTTT	CASSGVDTQYF
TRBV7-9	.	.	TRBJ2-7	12	TGTGCCAGCAGCCTAGTGAGTTACGAGCAGTACTTC	CASSLVSYEQYF
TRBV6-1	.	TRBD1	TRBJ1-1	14	TGTGCCAGCAGTGAAGGGACAGGGGGCACTGAAGCTTTCTTT	CASSEGTGGTEAFF
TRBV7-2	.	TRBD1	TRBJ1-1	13	TGTGCCAGCACGGGACAGGGGTACACTGAAGCTTTCTTT	CASTGQGYTEAFF
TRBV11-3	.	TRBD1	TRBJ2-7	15	TGTGCCAGCAGCACTCCGGGACAGGGGTTCTACGAGCAGTACTTC	CASSTPGQGFYEQYF
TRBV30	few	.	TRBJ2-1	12	TGTGCCTGGAGTCCCGGCTACAATGAGCAGTTCTTC	CAWSPGYNEQFF
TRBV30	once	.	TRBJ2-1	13	TGTGCCTGGAGTGTAGTAGCGGACAATGAGCAGTTCTTC	CAWSVVADNEQFF
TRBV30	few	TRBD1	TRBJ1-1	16	TGTGCCTGGAGTGACTACGCGGACAGGGGGCGAACTGAAGCTTTCTTT	CAWSDYADRGRTEAFF
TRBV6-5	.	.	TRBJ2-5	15	TGTGCCAGCAGGCGAGAGCTAGTAGCCCAAGAGACCCAGTACTTC	CASRRELVAQETQYF
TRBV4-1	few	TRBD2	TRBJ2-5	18	TGCGCCAGCAGCCAAGAACCCCCCCCAGCGGGAGAGACAGAGACCCAGTACTTC	CASSQEPPPAGETETQYF
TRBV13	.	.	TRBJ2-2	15	TGTGCCAGCAGATCCGTAGGACAGTACACCGGGGAGCTGTTTTTT	CASRSVGQYTGELFF
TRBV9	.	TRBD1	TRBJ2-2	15	TGTGCCAGCAGCCCTCGACAGGGTAGCACCGGGGAGCTGTTTTTT	CASSPRQGSTGELFF
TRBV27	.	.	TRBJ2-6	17	TGTGCCAGCAGTTTCACCTCCCCGGGGTTGGGGGCCAACGTCCTGACTTTC	CASSFTSPGLGANVLTF
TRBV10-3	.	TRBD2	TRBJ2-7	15	TGTGCCATCAGTGAGTCGACTAGCGGGGATTACGAGCAGTACTTC	CAISESTSGDYEQYF
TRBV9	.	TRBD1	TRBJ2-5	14	TGTGCCAGCAGCGCGGGGGGACAGGGAGAGACCCAGTACTTC	CASSAGGQGETQYF
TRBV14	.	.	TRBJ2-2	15	TGTGCCAGCAGCAAAGAAGCGGGCTTCACCGGGGAGCTGTTTTTT	CASSKEAGFTGELFF
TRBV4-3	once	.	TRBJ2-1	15	TGCGCCAGCAGCCAAGATGACTCCTCCTACAATGAGCAGTTCTTC	CASSQDDSSYNEQFF
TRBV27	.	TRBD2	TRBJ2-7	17	TGTGCCAGCAGAGGCCTTGAGGGACTAGCGCTCTCCTACGAGCAGTACTTC	CASRGLEGLALSYEQYF
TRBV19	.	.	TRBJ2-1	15	TGTGCCAGTAGTATTGCGGGACGCTCCTACAATGAGCAGTTCTTC	CASSIAGRSYNEQFF
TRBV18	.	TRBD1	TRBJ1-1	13	TGTGCCAGCTCAGGACAGGGAACCACTGAAGCTTTCTTT	CASSGQGTTEAFF
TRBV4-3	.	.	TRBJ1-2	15	TGCGCCAGCAGCCAAGATCGGTCAGGGTTCGCTGGCTACACCTTC	CASSQDRSGFAGYTF
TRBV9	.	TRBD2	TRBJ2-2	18	TGTGCCAGCAGCGTAGGTGGAGAGGGCGGGAGGAACACCGGGGAGCTGTTTTTT	CASSVGGEGGRNTGELFF
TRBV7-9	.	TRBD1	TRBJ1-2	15	TGTGCCAGCAGCTTAAGTTTTAGACAGGGGGATGGCTACACCTTC	CASSLSFRQGDGYTF
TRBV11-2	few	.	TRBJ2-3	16	TGTGCCAGCAGCTTAGGGTCGGCAGGGCGCACAGATACGCAGTATTTT	CASSLGSAGRTDTQYF